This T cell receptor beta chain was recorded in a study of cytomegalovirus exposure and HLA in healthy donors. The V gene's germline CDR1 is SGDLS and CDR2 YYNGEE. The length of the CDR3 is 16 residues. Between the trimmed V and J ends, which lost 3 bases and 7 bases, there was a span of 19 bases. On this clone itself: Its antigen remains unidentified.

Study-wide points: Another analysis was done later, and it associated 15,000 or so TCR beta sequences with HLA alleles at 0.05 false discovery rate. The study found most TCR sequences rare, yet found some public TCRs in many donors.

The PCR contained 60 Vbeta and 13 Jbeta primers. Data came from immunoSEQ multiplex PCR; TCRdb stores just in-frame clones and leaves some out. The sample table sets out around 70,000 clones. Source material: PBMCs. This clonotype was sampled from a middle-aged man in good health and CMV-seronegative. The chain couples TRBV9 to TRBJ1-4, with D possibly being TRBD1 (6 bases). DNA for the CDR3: TGTGCCAGCAGCGAGAGGGGTCACAGGGTCGGTGAAAAACTGTTTTTT. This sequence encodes CASSERGHRVGEKLFF.